The 12 T cell receptor beta chains given below trace back to one sample, sequenced in a study of CD8+CD57+ T cells in acquired aplastic anemia (dated by TCRdb to 2017 to 2018). Expansion of CD8+CD57+ cells had been shown by flow cytometry in the patients chosen for sequencing. TCRdb lists the instrument as Illumina HiSeq 2000. Profiling of TCR beta VDJ combinations and CDR3 sequences used genomic DNA as the template. TCRdb passed the public sequencing reads through fastp at Q25 and MiXCR, retaining productive beta sequences. CDR3 protein sequences are deduplicated, and each keeps its most common genes and DNA. Within this sample are approximately 130,000 distinct CDR3 sequences, with over 30% of them counted one time only. Of the sample, over 2% is held by the ten largest clones. What was sequenced was sorted CD4+, CD8+, or CD8+CD57+ T cells (not recorded which) from PBMCs. All receptors derive from a human donor with aplastic anemia.

This clonotype came up many times. V is TRBV20-1 and J is TRBJ1-6; no clear D gene. V lost 3 bases to trimming and J lost 4 bases, with 13 bases between them. CDR3 size: 15 residues. The germline gives CDR1 DFQATT, CDR2 SNEGSKA (reference sequence). The CDR3 protein is CSASRGSAYNSPLHF. In DNA, the CDR3 is TGCAGTGCTAGTCGGGGAAGCGCGTATAATTCACCCCTCCACTTT.

This clonotype has at least ten counts. The rearrangement uses TRBV6-5 and TRBJ2-7; 11 bases are shared with TRBD2. V shed 9 bases, J shed 1 base, and the junction held 8 bases outside the gene matches. CDR1 and CDR2 from the germline V gene are MNHEY and SVGAGI. The CDR3 spans 15 residues. The CDR3 is CASSWGTSGSYEQYV. CDR3 sequence (DNA): TGTGCCAGTTCCTGGGGGACTAGCGGATCCTACGAGCAGTACGTC.

This clonotype was detected ten times or more. The chain joins TRBV20-1 to TRBJ1-5, with TRBD1 identical over 12 bases. Germline values: CDR1 DFQATT, CDR2 SNEGSKA (reference sequence). The CDR3 covers 17 residues. J lost 1 base, V lost 0 bases, and 4 bases had no gene match. CDR3: CSARDLGQGASNQPQHF. In nucleotides, the CDR3 is TGCAGTGCTAGAGATCTGGGACAGGGGGCGAGCAATCAGCCCCAGCATTTT.

This rearrangement joins TRBV2 to TRBJ2-7; TRBD1 is a possible D gene (5 bases). CDR1 and CDR2 (germline): SNHLY, FYNNEI. Between the trimmed V and J ends, which lost 2 bases and 1 base, there was a span of 6 bases. The CDR3 consists of 13 residues. CDR3 bases: TGTGCCAGCAGTGAAAGGGGATCCTACGAGCAGTACTTC. Its protein product is CASSERGSYEQYF.

V usage is TRBV2 and J usage is TRBJ2-7; D remains ambiguous. The CDR3 has 13 residues. The V and J ends lost 8 bases and 2 bases respectively, with 13 bases between them. CDR1 SNHLY and CDR2 FYNNEI come from the germline V gene. Here the CDR3 reads CASFPSDTYEQYF. In nucleotides, the CDR3 is TGTGCCAGCTTCCCGTCAGACACCTACGAGCAGTACTTC.

A few counts support this clonotype. J is TRBJ2-1 and V is TRBV27, with D possibly being TRBD1 or TRBD2 (5 bases each). CDR1 MNHEY and CDR2 SMNVEV come from the germline V gene (reference sequence). The V end lost 3 bases, the J end lost 4 bases, and 13 bases lay between the germline ends. CDR3 size: 15 residues. CDR3 sequence (DNA): TGTGCCAGCAGTTTCCGGGACCCTAAATACAATGAGCAGTTCTTC. Its protein is CASSFRDPKYNEQFF.

The chain recombines TRBV29-1 with TRBJ2-7, with D unresolved. Trimming cost V 4 bases and J 3 bases, with 7 bases left between them. Per the germline V gene, CDR1 is SQVTM and CDR2 is ANQGSEA. The CDR3 is 11 amino acids. The CDR3 bases are TGCAGCGTTGTAGGTGGCTACGAGCAGTACTTC. Amino acids: CSVVGGYEQYF.

In this sample, this clonotype turned up many times. The CDR3 sequence: CASSYRMSNQPQHF. The CDR3 bases are TGTGCCAGCAGTTACCGAATGAGCAATCAGCCCCAGCATTTT. The chain carries TRBV6-5 and TRBJ1-5; D unresolved. The CDR3 is 14 residues long. Germline V lookup: CDR1 MNHEY, CDR2 SVGAGI. V was shortened by 2 bases and J by 1 base, with 6 bases between the two germline ends.

This chain links TRBV7-3 with TRBJ2-3, with 9 bases identical to TRBD1. There are 15 residues in the CDR3. Germline CDR1 reads SGHTA; CDR2 reads FQGTGA. Losses at the gene ends were 5 bases for V and 9 bases for J; bases not matched to a gene: 12. This CDR3 is CASSGGQGKGSTQYF. The CDR3 DNA reads as TGTGCCAGCAGCGGGGGACAGGGAAAAGGATCGACGCAGTATTTT.

V is TRBV25-1 and J is TRBJ2-7; the D is unclear. This CDR3 spans 13 amino acids. Germline CDR1 reads MGHDK; CDR2 reads SYGVNS. V was cut by 8 bases and J by 4 bases, with 15 bases left in between. This chain's CDR3 is CASVYDVGYEQYF. The CDR3 region has the DNA TGTGCCAGCGTTTATGACGTGGGTTACGAGCAGTACTTC.

CDR3 DNA: TGCGCCAGCAGTGAGTGGGGGAGGGTGGAGAACCAAGAGACCCAGTACTTC. Translated, it gives CASSEWGRVENQETQYF. J is TRBJ2-5 and V is TRBV10-1; 7 bases are shared with TRBD2. The J segment lost 0 bases and the V segment lost 1 base, leaving 8 bases of the junction unmatched. This CDR3 is built from 17 residues. Germline-derived CDR1 and CDR2 are WNHNN and SYGVQD (reference sequence).

This chain links TRBV7-9 with TRBJ1-5, with unresolved D. CDR3 length: 11 amino acids. Germline V gene sequence: CDR1 SEHNR, CDR2 FQNEAQ (reference sequence). The V end was cut by 5 bases, the J end by 2 bases, with 1 base between. CDR3 loop: CASSGNQPQHF. The DNA for the CDR3 is TGTGCCAGCAGCGGCAATCAGCCCCAGCATTTT.